One sample yielded the 26 T cell receptor beta chains listed below, sequenced in a study of T cells in Graves' hyperthyroidism and ophthalmopathy. Amplification of TCR beta CDR3 regions was performed using RNA transcripts as template. Carried out on the TCR CDR3, a first-round RT-PCR used the HTBI primer set. MiXCR was run by TCRdb on the multiplex PCR reads, yielding one entry per CDR3 protein. The sample shows approximately 400,000 distinct CDR3 sequences, roughly 15% of them seen only once. The sequenced sample consisted of blood. The receptors were sampled from a woman aged 30 to 39 with Graves' ophthalmopathy.

V gene TRBV2 combines with J gene TRBJ2-1; 14 bases align to TRBD2. CDR3 length equals 15 residues. V dropped 7 bases and J dropped 3; count of bases not matched to a gene: 2. Germline assignment: CDR1 SNHLY and CDR2 FYNNEI. CDR3 region: CASKGTSGGYNEQFF. In DNA form, the CDR3 reads TGTGCCAGCAAGGGGACTAGCGGGGGCTACAATGAGCAGTTCTTC.

This clonotype came up many times. The gene calls are TRBV28 and TRBJ1-2; D not resolved. From germline, CDR1 is MDHEN and CDR2 SYDVKM. The CDR3 totals 13 residues. Deletions cut 7 bases from V and 4 bases from J, with 13 bases between. In nucleotides, the CDR3 is TGTGCCAGCATGCGGGCGACTCCCTATGGCTACACCTTC. Translating it yields CASMRATPYGYTF.

V usage is TRBV20-1 and J usage is TRBJ2-1; 9 bases fit TRBD2. Germline V lookup: CDR1 DFQATT, CDR2 SNEGSKA (reference sequence). Unmatched junction bases numbered 6, after V lost 4 bases and J lost 8 bases. The CDR3 contains 13 residues. The CDR3 DNA reads TGCAGTGCTAAGGGCGGGGGGGCCGATGAGCAGTTCTTC. It yields the protein CSAKGGGADEQFF.

This clonotype was seen many times. This chain uses TRBV5-1 with TRBJ1-1; D gene uncertain. CDR3 length equals 14 residues. V lost 3 bases, J lost 1 base, and 10 bases lay in between. Germline lookup yields CDR1 SGHRS and CDR2 YFSETQ. CDR3 DNA: TGCGCCAGCAGCTGGAGCCGGGGGAACACTGAAGCTTTCTTT. Protein product: CASSWSRGNTEAFF.

The sample holds many counts of this clonotype. The chain carries TRBV3-1 and TRBJ2-5; the D gene is possibly TRBD2 (5 bases). The CDR3 length is 16 residues. From germline, CDR1 is LGHDT and CDR2 YNNKEL (reference sequence). V lost 2 bases and J lost 0, with 13 bases in between. The CDR3 is CASSQTDQRHQETQYF. The CDR3 DNA sequence: TGTGCCAGCAGCCAAACCGACCAGCGGCACCAAGAGACCCAGTACTTC.

The V call is TRBV14, the J call TRBJ2-1; TRBD2 might be the D (6 bases). This CDR3 comprises 16 residues. The V gene lost 3 bases and the J gene lost 3 bases, with 15 bases spanning the gap. Germline CDR1 is SGHDN and CDR2 is FVKESK. In DNA, the CDR3 is TGTGCCAGCAGCCAGTGGTCTGGAGGGATCTACAATGAGCAGTTCTTC. As protein: CASSQWSGGIYNEQFF.

The J gene is TRBJ1-5, the V gene TRBV20-1, with a possible D match to TRBD1 (5 bases). Germline V lookup: CDR1 DFQATT, CDR2 SNEGSKA (reference sequence). V shed 0 bases and J shed 7 bases, with 7 bases lying between them. There are 12 residues in the CDR3. The CDR3 region has the DNA TGCAGTGCTAGAGAGGGGGGGCAGCCCCAGCATTTT. The encoded protein is CSAREGGQPQHF.

This clonotype has a count of ten or more. The chain links TRBV10-1 to TRBJ2-1; TRBD2 matches 9 bases. The CDR3 runs to 15 residues. Germline V gene lookup returns CDR1 WNHNN and CDR2 SYGVQD (reference sequence). Unmatched junction bases numbered 1, after V lost 0 bases and J lost 4 bases. CDR3 amino acids: CASSESSGGYNEQFF. The CDR3 nucleotides read TGCGCCAGCAGTGAGTCTAGCGGGGGTTACAATGAGCAGTTCTTC.

V and J are TRBV7-8 and TRBJ1-1; D is ambiguous. Trimming took off 4 bases at V and 6 bases at J, with 18 bases between the two ends. The CDR3 spans 15 residues. Germline V CDR1 and CDR2: SGHVS, FQNEAQ. For the CDR3, the DNA is TGTGCCAGCAGCTCCCGCAGGATCTCCGACCCTGAAGCTTTCTTT. Amino acid sequence: CASSSRRISDPEAFF.

The sample holds many counts of this clonotype. This chain joins TRBV30 and TRBJ1-6; TRBD1 is a possible D gene (5 bases). CDR1 and CDR2 (germline): GTSNPN, SVGIG (reference sequence). This CDR3 has 13 residues. The V and J ends lost 3 bases and 6 bases respectively, with 9 bases between them. CDR3 nucleotides: TGTGCCTGGAGCACAGGACTTAATTCACCCCTCCACTTT. Its translation is CAWSTGLNSPLHF.

This chain links TRBV5-8 with TRBJ2-5; 9 bases agree with TRBD1. The germline V gene has CDR1 SGHTS and CDR2 YDEGEE. This CDR3 has 15 amino acids. Trimming at V came to 5 bases and at J to 4 bases, leaving 9 bases not matched to a gene. The CDR3 DNA follows: TGTGCCAGCAGAACCGGGGACAGGGCCGGAGAGACCCAGTACTTC. This codes for CASRTGDRAGETQYF.

The chain couples TRBV7-3 to TRBJ2-1; D tentatively reads TRBD1 or TRBD2 (5 bases each). Germline CDR1 and CDR2: SGHTA and FQGTGA. Trimming pared 2 bases from V and 7 bases from J, leaving 9 bases between. The CDR3 is 13 residues long. DNA of the CDR3: TGTGCCAGCAGCTTAGGGGGTTTGAATGAGCAGTTCTTC. Translation gives CASSLGGLNEQFF.

This clonotype was observed at least ten times. The rearrangement joins TRBV28 to TRBJ1-5, with D unclear. Germline CDR1 and CDR2: MDHEN and SYDVKM. The CDR3 consists of 14 residues. V was trimmed by 5 bases and J by 0 bases, leaving 8 bases between them. CDR3 coding DNA: TGTGCCAGCAGTGATTTTAATAGCAATCAGCCCCAGCATTTT. It specifies CASSDFNSNQPQHF.

This clonotype was recorded many times. The rearrangement uses TRBV9 and TRBJ1-1; 10 nucleotides line up with TRBD1. This CDR3 is 14 amino acids long. Losses at the gene ends were 0 bases for V and 4 bases for J; bases not matched to a gene: 0. CDR1 and CDR2 from the germline V gene are SGDLS and YYNGEE. CDR3 DNA sequence: TGTGCCAGCAGCGTAGGGACAGGGGGCACTGAAGCTTTCTTT. Amino acids: CASSVGTGGTEAFF. Full variable domain (missing parts from reference TRBV9 and TRBJ1-1): DSGVTQTPKHLITATGQRVTLRCSPRSGDLSVYWYQQSLDQGLQFLIQYYNGEERAKGNILERFSAQQFPDLHSELNLSSLELGDSALYFCASSVGTGGTEAFFGQGTRLTVV.

Ten or more counts support this clonotype. The CDR3 coding sequence is TGCGCCAGCAGCTTGACTACTTCAGGGTATTATGAAGCTTTCTTT. This gives the protein CASSLTTSGYYEAFF. This chain joins TRBV5-1 and TRBJ1-1, with D possibly being TRBD1 (5 bases). CDR3 length: 15 residues. Germline CDR1 and CDR2: SGHRS and YFSETQ. Trimming left V 1 base short and J 7 bases short, with 17 bases between.

This clonotype was observed many times. The chain joins TRBV20-1 to TRBJ1-1; a possible D gene is TRBD1 (5 bases). Germline lookup yields CDR1 DFQATT and CDR2 SNEGSKA (reference sequence). The CDR3 is made up of 15 amino acids. The V end lost 6 bases, the J end lost 2 bases, and 19 bases lay between the germline ends. CDR3 sequence reads: CSATPWGRINTEAFF. The CDR3 region has the DNA TGCAGTGCCACCCCCTGGGGCAGAATAAACACTGAAGCTTTCTTT.

The chain is built from TRBV9 and TRBJ2-3; D call uncertain. The CDR3 totals 13 residues. Trimming cost V 3 bases and J 6 bases, with 11 bases left between them. Germline V lookup: CDR1 SGDLS, CDR2 YYNGEE. CDR3 residues: CASSGALVDTQYF. In DNA form, the CDR3 reads TGTGCCAGCAGCGGAGCGCTAGTTGATACGCAGTATTTT.

This clonotype showed up many times. This chain uses TRBV30 with TRBJ1-4; a possible D gene is TRBD1 (6 bases). The germline V gene has CDR1 GTSNPN and CDR2 SVGIG (reference sequence). This CDR3 has 17 residues. Trimming shortened V by 3 bases and J by 0 bases, and 17 bases separated the two germline ends. CDR3 residues: CAWSAGQGTSTNEKLFF. CDR3 coding DNA: TGTGCCTGGAGCGCAGGGCAGGGGACTTCAACTAATGAAAAACTGTTTTTT.

This clonotype was seen many times. The genes are TRBV7-3 and TRBJ2-3, with TRBD1 as a possible D gene (5 bases). The CDR3 consists of 15 residues. CDR1 and CDR2 (germline): SGHTA, FQGTGA. The germline V and J ends were trimmed by 2 bases and 7 bases, with 16 bases remaining between them. The DNA for the CDR3 is TGTGCCAGCAGCTTAGCGGCAGGGAATAGCCATACGCAGTATTTT. This codes for CASSLAAGNSHTQYF.

The chain couples TRBV6-2 or TRBV6-3 to TRBJ2-3; D perhaps matches TRBD2 (6 bases). The CDR3 contains 14 residues. V was clipped by 4 bases and J by 4 bases, with 12 bases between them. Per germline, CDR1 MNHEY and CDR2 SVGEGT. CDR3 sequence (DNA): TGTGCCAGCAGTTTGGGTGCGGGGCCAGATACGCAGTATTTT. Protein sequence: CASSLGAGPDTQYF.

This clonotype was observed many times. The chain joins TRBV2 to TRBJ2-2; D perhaps matches TRBD1 (5 bases). The ends were cut back, 1 base at V and 0 bases at J, with 9 bases in the middle. This CDR3 is 16 amino acids long. Germline-derived CDR1 and CDR2 are SNHLY and FYNNEI. CDR3 residues: CASSEGPGSNTGELFF. Here the CDR3 DNA reads TGTGCCAGCAGTGAAGGCCCAGGGTCGAACACCGGGGAGCTGTTTTTT.

This clonotype was found many times. The J gene is TRBJ2-3, the V gene TRBV20-1; 7 nucleotides match TRBD1. In germline, CDR1 is DFQATT, CDR2 SNEGSKA (reference sequence). This CDR3 is 14 amino acids long. The junction had 6 bases not matched to a gene; V was cut back by 4 bases and J by 2 bases. This CDR3 reads CSATTTGNTDTQYF. The CDR3 nucleotides are TGCAGTGCTACGACGACAGGGAACACAGATACGCAGTATTTT.

The chain combines TRBV6-1 with TRBJ2-7; TRBD2 agrees at 16 bases. Germline-derived CDR1 and CDR2 are MNHNS and SASEGT. The CDR3 is 15 residues long. J gave up 5 bases and V 8 bases, and 6 bases lay outside the gene matches. DNA for the CDR3: TGTGCCAGCGGGGGACTAGCGGGGGGGCTGGACGAGCAGTACTTC. This sequence encodes CASGGLAGGLDEQYF.

This clonotype was detected many times. This chain links TRBV11-2 with TRBJ2-7, with a weak D call TRBD1 (5 bases). This CDR3 region has 14 residues. V lost 5 bases, J lost 5 bases, and 16 bases lay in between. CDR1 is SGHAT and CDR2 is FQNNGV in the germline V gene. CDR3 nucleotide sequence: TGTGCCAGCAGCCCCGGGTTTAGGGGTCACGAGCAGTACTTC. Its translation is CASSPGFRGHEQYF.

This clonotype was detected many times. The J gene is TRBJ1-2, the V gene TRBV9; D is perhaps TRBD1 (5 bases). This CDR3 region has 17 residues. V was pared by 5 bases and J by 5 bases, with 25 bases between. CDR1 SGDLS and CDR2 YYNGEE come from the germline V gene. CDR3 in DNA: TGTGCCAGCAGGGGAGTTGGGCCGCAGGGCTTCGGGTATGGCTACACCTTC. The encoded protein is CASRGVGPQGFGYGYTF. Supplemented by reference TRBV9 and TRBJ1-2, the full variable domain reads DSGVTQTPKHLITATGQRVTLRCSPRSGDLSVYWYQQSLDQGLQFLIQYYNGEERAKGNILERFSAQQFPDLHSELNLSSLELGDSALYFCASRGVGPQGFGYGYTFGSGTRLTVV.

This clonotype turned up a few times. The chain is built from TRBV6-1 and TRBJ1-6, with 9 nucleotides matching TRBD1. Germline CDR1 reads MNHNS; CDR2 reads SASEGT. The CDR3 is 15 residues long. The V segment lost 6 bases and the J segment 7 bases; nucleotides outside the gene matches: 7. The CDR3 DNA reads TGTGCCAGCAGAAGCGGACAGGGGAACAATTCACCCCTCCACTTT. This sequence encodes CASRSGQGNNSPLHF.